This record looks at one TCR beta chain sequence and its context. Participants came from fewer than 25 US areas, aged roughly 18 to 100 years. The data belong to a study of blood T cell repertoires in COVID-19. Study-wide background: There were acute and convalescent COVID-19 samples, and they came from the United States, Italy and Spain.

As processed by the authors: Estimated nucleated cell counts came from reference gene primer amplification. Sequencing was performed with immunoSEQ multiplex PCR; in TCRdb, only in-frame clones are kept and a portion is missing. The V and J calls and clone size are taken from that table; D and trimming were inferred from the DNA. The sample shows under 55,000 clones, roughly 80% of them seen only once. The CDR3 length is 14 residues. Germline CDR1 is KGHSH and CDR2 is LQKENI. V shed 0 bases and J shed 3 bases, with 5 bases lying between them. This receptor was identified in a woman aged 45-60 years with acute COVID-19. The rearrangement links TRBV18 to TRBJ2-2, with no clear D. Sequenced input: PBMCs or T cells enriched from blood (not recorded which). The CDR3 loop reads CASSPPAYTGELFF. In DNA form, the CDR3 reads TGTGCCAGCTCACCACCAGCATACACCGGGGAGCTGTTTTTT.